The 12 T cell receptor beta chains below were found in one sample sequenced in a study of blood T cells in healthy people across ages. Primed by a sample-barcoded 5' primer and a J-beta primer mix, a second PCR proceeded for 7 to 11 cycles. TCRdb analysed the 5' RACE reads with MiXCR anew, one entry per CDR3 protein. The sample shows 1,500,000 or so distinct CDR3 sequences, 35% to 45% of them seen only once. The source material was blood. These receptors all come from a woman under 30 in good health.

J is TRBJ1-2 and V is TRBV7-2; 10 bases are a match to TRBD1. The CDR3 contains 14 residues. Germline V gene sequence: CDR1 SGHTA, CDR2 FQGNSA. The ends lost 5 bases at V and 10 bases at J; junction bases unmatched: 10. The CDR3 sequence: CASSPPDRGRVYTF. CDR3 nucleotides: TGTGCCAGCAGCCCCCCTGACAGGGGGCGCGTCTACACCTTC.

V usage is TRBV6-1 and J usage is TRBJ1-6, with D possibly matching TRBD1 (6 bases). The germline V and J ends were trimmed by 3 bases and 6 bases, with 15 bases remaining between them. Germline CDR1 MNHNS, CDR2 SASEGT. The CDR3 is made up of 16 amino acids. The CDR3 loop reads CASSDKDRILNSPLHF. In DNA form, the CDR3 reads TGTGCCAGCAGTGACAAAGACAGGATTCTTAATTCACCCCTCCACTTT.

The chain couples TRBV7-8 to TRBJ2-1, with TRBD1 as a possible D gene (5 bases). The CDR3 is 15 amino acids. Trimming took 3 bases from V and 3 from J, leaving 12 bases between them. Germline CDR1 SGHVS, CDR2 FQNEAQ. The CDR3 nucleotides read TGTGCCAGCAGCTTGGTAGGGGATGTCTACAATGAGCAGTTCTTC. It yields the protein CASSLVGDVYNEQFF.

For the CDR3, the DNA is TGTGCCAGCAGCTTTGGACTAGCGGTGGAGACAGATACGCAGTATTTT. This gives the protein CASSFGLAVETDTQYF. The chain has TRBV12-3 or TRBV12-4 and TRBJ2-3, with 10 bases identical to TRBD2. With 6 bases clipped from V and 3 bases from J, the junction kept 9 bases outside the gene matches. The CDR3 covers 16 residues.

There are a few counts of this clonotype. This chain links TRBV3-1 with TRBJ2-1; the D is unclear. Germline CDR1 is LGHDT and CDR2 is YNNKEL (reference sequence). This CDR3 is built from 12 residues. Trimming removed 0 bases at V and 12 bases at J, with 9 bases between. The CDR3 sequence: CASSQDQGAQFF. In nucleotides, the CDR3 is TGTGCCAGCAGCCAAGACCAAGGTGCGCAGTTCTTC.

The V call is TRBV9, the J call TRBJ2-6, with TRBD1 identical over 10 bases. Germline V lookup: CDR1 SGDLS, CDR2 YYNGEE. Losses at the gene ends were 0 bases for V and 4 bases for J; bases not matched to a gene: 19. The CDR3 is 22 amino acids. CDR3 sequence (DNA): TGTGCCAGCAGCGTAGCTACGATGTGGACAGGGGGATCCTCTGCGGGGGCCAACGTCCTGACTTTC. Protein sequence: CASSVATMWTGGSSAGANVLTF.

Here the CDR3 DNA reads TGCAGTGCTAGTCTAACCGGGGGAAGGGAGCAGTTCTTC. This sequence encodes CSASLTGGREQFF. This chain joins TRBV20-1 and TRBJ2-1, with D possibly TRBD2 on 6 matching bases. CDR3 length equals 13 residues. The V end lost 3 bases, the J end lost 10 bases, and 16 bases lay between the germline ends. Germline V lookup: CDR1 DFQATT, CDR2 SNEGSKA (reference sequence).

The CDR3 sequence is CSVEVARADEQFF. The CDR3, as DNA: TGCAGCGTTGAAGTTGCCAGGGCGGATGAGCAGTTCTTC. This chain connects TRBV29-1 to TRBJ2-1; a possible D gene is TRBD1 (5 bases). Trimming left V 1 base short and J 8 bases short, with 12 bases between. Germline CDR1 and CDR2: SQVTM and ANQGSEA. The CDR3 is made up of 13 amino acids.

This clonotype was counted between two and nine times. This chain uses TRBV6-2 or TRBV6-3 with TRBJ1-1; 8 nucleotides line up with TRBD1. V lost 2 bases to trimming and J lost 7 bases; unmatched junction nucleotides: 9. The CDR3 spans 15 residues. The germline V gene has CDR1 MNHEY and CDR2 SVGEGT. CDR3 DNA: TGTGCCAGCAGTTACCGGGACAGGAGGGCTAATGAAGCTTTCTTT. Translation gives CASSYRDRRANEAFF.

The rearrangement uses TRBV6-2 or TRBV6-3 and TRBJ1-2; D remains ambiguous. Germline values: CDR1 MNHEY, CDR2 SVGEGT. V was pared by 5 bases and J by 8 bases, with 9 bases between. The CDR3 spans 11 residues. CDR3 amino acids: CASSPRRGYTF. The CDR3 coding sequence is TGTGCCAGCAGTCCACGCCGGGGCTACACCTTC.

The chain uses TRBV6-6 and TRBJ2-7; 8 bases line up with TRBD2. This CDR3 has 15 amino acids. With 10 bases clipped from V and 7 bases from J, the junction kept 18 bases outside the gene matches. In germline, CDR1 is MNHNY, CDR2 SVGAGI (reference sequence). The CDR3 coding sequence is TGTGCCACGACACCTACGGGTCTAGCGGGCCATGAGCAGTACTTC. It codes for CATTPTGLAGHEQYF.

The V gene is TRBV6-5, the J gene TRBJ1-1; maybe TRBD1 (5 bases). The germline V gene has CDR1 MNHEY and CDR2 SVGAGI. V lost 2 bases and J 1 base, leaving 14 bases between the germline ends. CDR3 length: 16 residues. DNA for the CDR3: TGTGCCAGCAGTTACGACTCTCACAGGAGGAACACTGAAGCTTTCTTT. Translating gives CASSYDSHRRNTEAFF.